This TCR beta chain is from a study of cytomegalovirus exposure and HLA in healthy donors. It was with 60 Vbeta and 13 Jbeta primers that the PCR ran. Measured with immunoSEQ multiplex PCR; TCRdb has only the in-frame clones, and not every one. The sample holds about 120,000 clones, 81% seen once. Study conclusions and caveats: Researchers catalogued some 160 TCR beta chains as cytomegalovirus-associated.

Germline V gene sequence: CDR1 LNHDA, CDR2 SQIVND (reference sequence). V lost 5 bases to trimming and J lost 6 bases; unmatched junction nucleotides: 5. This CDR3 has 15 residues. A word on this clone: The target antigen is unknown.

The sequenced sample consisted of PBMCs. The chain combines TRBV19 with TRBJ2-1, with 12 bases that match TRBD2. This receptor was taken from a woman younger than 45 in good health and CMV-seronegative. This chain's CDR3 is CASSVTSGRSNEQFF. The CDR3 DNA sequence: TGTGCCAGTAGTGTTACTAGCGGGAGGAGCAATGAGCAGTTCTTC. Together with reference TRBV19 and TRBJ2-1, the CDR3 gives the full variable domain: DGGITQSPKYLFRKEGQNVTLSCEQNLNHDAMYWYRQDPGQGLRLIYYSQIVNDFQKGDIAEGYSVSREKKESFPLTVTSAQKNPTAFYLCASSVTSGRSNEQFFGPGTRLTVL.